This is a list of T cell receptor beta chains from one sample in a study of T cell repertoires in cytomegalovirus infection. TCRdb fed the reads into MiXCR, producing one record per CDR3 protein. The sample consists of around 740,000 distinct CDR3 sequences, about 40% of them appearing once. The sequencing input was PBMCs. The receptors were sampled from a human donor in good health (CMV status not recorded). Some clones in this sample may be carry-over from other donors' samples. Each CDR3 is given with its conserved first and last residue. Fields, in order: D gene, clone size, J gene, V gene, CDR3 DNA, CDR3 protein. D genes are given only for firm matches. For some rows the clone size is stated as once, few or many, or as a class when expanded; others skip it.

TRBD1 | few | TRBJ2-7 | TRBV7-2 | TGTGCCAGCAGCTTCAGACCGGGACAGGGGAGATCCTACGAGCAGTACTTC | CASSFRPGQGRSYEQYF
- | many | TRBJ1-1 | TRBV12-3/TRBV12-4 | TGTGCCAGCAGTTTATTGAGGGGCACTGAAGCTTTCTTT | CASSLLRGTEAFF
- | few | TRBJ1-1 | TRBV5-1 | TGCGCCAGCAGCGAGGGTTCGAACACTGAAGCTTTCTTT | CASSEGSNTEAFF
- | - | TRBJ1-5 | TRBV4-2 | TGTGCCAGCAGCCAAGGGGAAACAGGGCGCAATCAGCCCCAGCATTTT | CASSQGETGRNQPQHF
- | - | TRBJ2-1 | TRBV20-1 | TGCAGTGCTAGAAGGGGAGCATTCCCACCTAACAATGAGCAGTTCTTC | CSARRGAFPPNNEQFF
- | - | TRBJ2-1 | TRBV7-9 | TGTGCCAGCAGCATTTGGGACTCGAGCTCCTACAATGAGCAGTTCTTC | CASSIWDSSSYNEQFF
- | - | TRBJ2-7 | TRBV4-1 | TGCGCCAGCAGCCAAGGATCTTTGACGGGGGCCTACGAGCAGTACTTC | CASSQGSLTGAYEQYF
- | few | TRBJ1-2 | TRBV6-5 | TGTGCCAGCAGTTACTCGGGGGGAGCTAACTATGGCTACACCTTC | CASSYSGGANYGYTF
- | few | TRBJ2-7 | TRBV6-2/TRBV6-3 | TGTGCCAGCAGTTACTCGACAGAGGACGAGCAGTACTTC | CASSYSTEDEQYF
- | - | TRBJ1-3 | TRBV5-1 | TGCGCCAGCAGCTTGGAGGGGGACACCATATATTTT | CASSLEGDTIYF
- | - | TRBJ2-5 | TRBV19 | TGTGCCAGTAGTATCCTCACTCCGGGACTGGAACAACCATCGACCCTCGTAGAGACCCAGTACTTC | CASSILTPGLEQPSTLVETQYF
TRBD1 | - | TRBJ1-1 | TRBV19 | TGTGCCAGTATCTCGGGACAGGGCCGCACTGAAGCTTTCTTT | CASISGQGRTEAFF
TRBD2 | - | TRBJ2-7 | TRBV12-3/TRBV12-4 | TGTGCCAGCAGGTATAGCGGGACCTCCTACGAGCAGTACTTC | CASRYSGTSYEQYF
- | - | TRBJ1-2 | TRBV30 | TGTGCCTGGAGTGTTCGATTCGGCTCTCGGACCAAATCTTACGAAGCGGGTGGCTACACCTTC | CAWSVRFGSRTKSYEAGGYTF
- | - | TRBJ1-6 | TRBV6-5 | TGTGCCAGCAGTTACTTAGCAGTTGCCCCTACCCTCCACTTT | CASSYLAVAPTLHF
- | - | TRBJ1-1 | TRBV7-6 | TGTGCCAGCCGGGCCTTACGGGGGGACAACACTGAAGCTTTCTTT | CASRALRGDNTEAFF
- | few | TRBJ1-3 | TRBV7-9 | TGTGCCAGCAGACCATCACGGGTCGACCGCTCTGGAAACACCATATATTTT | CASRPSRVDRSGNTIYF
TRBD1 | few | TRBJ2-3 | TRBV7-8 | TGTGCCAGCAGCTCGACACTGGGACAGGCGGGACCCACAGATACGCAGTATTTT | CASSSTLGQAGPTDTQYF
TRBD2 | - | TRBJ2-7 | TRBV2 | TGTGCCAGCAGTGAACTTCGGGGACTAGGGGGGAAGTACGAGCAGTACTTC | CASSELRGLGGKYEQYF
TRBD1 | few | TRBJ1-1 | TRBV7-8 | TGTGCCAGCAGCTATGGGACAGCCATGAACACTGAAGCTTTCTTT | CASSYGTAMNTEAFF
TRBD2 | - | TRBJ2-1 | TRBV28 | TGTGCCAGCAGTTTAAGTCGTAGCGGGGCCTACAATGAGCAGTTCTTC | CASSLSRSGAYNEQFF
- | - | TRBJ1-2 | TRBV12-3/TRBV12-4 | TGTGCCAGCAGTCGCCTACCAGGGGCTGGTGGCTACACCTTC | CASSRLPGAGGYTF
- | - | TRBJ2-3 | TRBV7-9 | TGTGCCAGCAGCTTAGCTCGCCGGGTCACGTCAGATACGCAGTATTTT | CASSLARRVTSDTQYF
- | few | TRBJ1-1 | TRBV7-4 | TGTGCCAGCAGCTTATTTCTGGGGTTGGAGACTGAAGCTTTCTTT | CASSLFLGLETEAFF
TRBD2 | - | TRBJ2-1 | TRBV20-1 | TGCAGTGCAAGTGGTTCGGGAGGGTTCTACAATGAGCAGTTCTTC | CSASGSGGFYNEQFF
TRBD2 | - | TRBJ2-3 | TRBV7-8 | TGTGCCAGCAGCTTATCGTGGGAGGGCCCCACAGATACGACGTCTTTT | CASSLSWEGPTDTTSF
- | many | TRBJ2-7 | TRBV12-3/TRBV12-4 | TGTGCCAGCAGCTTAGAACAGTCCTACGAGCAGTACTTC | CASSLEQSYEQYF
TRBD1 | - | TRBJ1-2 | TRBV3-1 | TGTGCCAGCAGCTTCCCGTCCACAGGGGCAAACTATGGCTACACCTTC | CASSFPSTGANYGYTF
TRBD1 | - | TRBJ1-1 | TRBV7-2 | TGTGCCAGCAGCACCAGGACAGGGAGTCCGACTGAAGCTGTATTT | CASSTRTGSPTEAVF
- | - | TRBJ2-5 | TRBV6-5 | TGTGCCAGCAGTTACTCGACGGCACTCCAAGAGACCCAGTACTTC | CASSYSTALQETQYF
- | - | TRBJ2-7 | TRBV6-6 | TGTGCCAGCAGTAGTGCAGGCCTAACCTACGAGCAGTACTTC | CASSSAGLTYEQYF
- | - | TRBJ1-1 | TRBV19 | TGTGCCAGTAGTATAATGCCGGTAATGAACACTGAAGCTTTCTTT | CASSIMPVMNTEAFF
- | - | TRBJ2-7 | TRBV5-8 | TGTGCCAGCAGCTTGGCCACGGGTGCGTACTTC | CASSLATGAYF
- | many | TRBJ1-3 | TRBV6-1 | TGTGCCAGCAGTGCTATCACAGGGTCCATATCTGGAAACACCATATATTTT | CASSAITGSISGNTIYF
- | - | TRBJ2-7 | TRBV20-1 | TGCAGTGCTAGGGGGTCCCCGAGAGGGTCCTACGAGCAGTACTTC | CSARGSPRGSYEQYF
- | - | TRBJ1-1 | TRBV28 | TGTGCCAGCACCACGACTGAGAACACTGAAGCTTTCTTT | CASTTTENTEAFF
- | - | TRBJ1-1 | TRBV5-6 | TGTGCCAGCAGCTCGAGGAGGTTGAACACTGAAGCTTTCTTT | CASSSRRLNTEAFF
- | - | TRBJ2-1 | TRBV28 | TGTGCCAGCAGTCTCCTGGGGCCCTACAATGAGCAGTTCTTC | CASSLLGPYNEQFF
- | few | TRBJ2-7 | TRBV12-3/TRBV12-4 | TGTGCCAGCAGTTTTGAACGGGGCCCCTACGAGCAGTACTTC | CASSFERGPYEQYF
- | few | TRBJ2-5 | TRBV11-2 | TGTGCCAGCAGCTTACGACTCAGGGAGACCCAGTACTTC | CASSLRLRETQYF
- | - | TRBJ1-2 | TRBV29-1 | TGCAGCGCCCATGGCTACACCTTC | CSAHGYTF
TRBD1 | - | TRBJ2-5 | TRBV10-3 | TGTGCCATCAGTGGGGGGGACAGGGACGAACAAGAGACCCAGTACTTC | CAISGGDRDEQETQYF
- | many | TRBJ1-2 | TRBV7-2 | TGTGCCAGCAGCTTAGTTGGGGCAGCCAATGGCTACACCTTC | CASSLVGAANGYTF
TRBD1 | many | TRBJ1-6 | TRBV7-2 | TGTGCCAGCATGACAGGGAAGAATTCACCCCTCCACTTT | CASMTGKNSPLHF
- | few | TRBJ1-5 | TRBV28 | TGTGCCAGCAGTTTGATTGCAACAGGGAATCAGCCCCAGCATTTT | CASSLIATGNQPQHF
TRBD1 | - | TRBJ1-2 | TRBV19 | TGTGCCAGTTATTCGAGGTTAACAGGGGATGTTCGCTACACCTTC | CASYSRLTGDVRYTF
- | - | TRBJ1-1 | TRBV5-4 | TGTGCCAGCAGCTTGGTGCTGGGAATGAACACTGAAGCTTTCTTT | CASSLVLGMNTEAFF
- | many | TRBJ2-7 | TRBV7-2 | TGTGCCAGCAGACAAGGTCCTAGCTTCGTCTACGAGCAGTACTTC | CASRQGPSFVYEQYF
- | - | TRBJ1-1 | TRBV19 | TGTGCCAGTAGGGGCCGGGGCCCGCGCCAAGTAGCTTTCTTT | CASRGRGPRQVAFF
- | once | TRBJ2-5 | TRBV20-1 | TGCAGTGCGCCTCTAGTGACTCGAGAGACCCAGTACTTC | CSAPLVTRETQYF
TRBD1 | - | TRBJ1-2 | TRBV20-1 | TGCAGCCAATCAGACAGGGGGGTTCATGGCTACACCTTC | CSQSDRGVHGYTF
- | few | TRBJ2-3 | TRBV7-2 | TGTGCCAGCAGCTTAGAGGTGCATTCGGGCGGATACACAGATACGCAGTATTTT | CASSLEVHSGGYTDTQYF